The 30 T cell receptor beta chains listed next were all sequenced from one sample in a study of tumor-infiltrating lymphocytes in primary liver carcinoma. From approximately 490 ng total RNA, TCR beta cDNA was generated with a primer in the constant region. Generation of the TCR beta libraries relied on three nested multiplex PCR rounds using slightly modified ARM-PCR. Amplification in the first two PCR rounds was performed using TRBV1-TRBV30 forward primers and a C-beta reverse primer for 10 cycles each. In TCRdb, the multiplex PCR reads were re-called with MiXCR into one record per CDR3 protein. This sample has about 350,000 distinct CDR3 sequences; less than 65% occur once, and the top ten carry roughly 6.5%. Germline DNA was extracted alongside blood RNA, which was obtained from unsorted whole blood. Sequencing used peripheral blood. The receptor set was obtained from a man aged 35 to 55 with primary liver carcinoma and hepatitis B virus infection.

This clonotype was counted at least ten times. This chain links TRBV12-3 or TRBV12-4 with TRBJ2-3, with D unclear. The V and J ends lost 3 bases and 1 base respectively, with 5 bases between them. This CDR3 region has 13 residues. CDR3: CASSLHGTDTQYF. The CDR3 region has the DNA TGTGCCAGCAGTTTGCACGGCACAGATACGCAGTATTTT.

The chain carries TRBV11-2 and TRBJ1-2; D is unclear. The V and J ends lost 3 bases and 2 bases respectively, with 10 bases between them. Per the germline V gene, CDR1 is SGHAT and CDR2 is FQNNGV. This CDR3 is 14 amino acids long. The CDR3 DNA is TGTGCCAGCAGCTTCAAAGACCTAAACTATGGCTACACCTTC. Translation: CASSFKDLNYGYTF. Together with reference TRBV11-2 and TRBJ1-2, the CDR3 gives the full variable domain: EAGVAQSPRYKIIEKRQSVAFWCNPISGHATLYWYQQILGQGPKLLIQFQNNGVVDDSQLPKDRFSAERLKGVDSTLKIQPAKLEDSAVYLCASSFKDLNYGYTFGSGTRLTVV.

The chain has TRBV29-1 and TRBJ2-3, with D possibly being TRBD2 (6 bases). The length of the CDR3 is 15 residues. Germline values: CDR1 SQVTM, CDR2 ANQGSEA. V lost 5 bases and J lost 0, with 15 bases in between. The CDR3 sequence is CSVKVGGASTDTQYF. CDR3 DNA: TGCAGCGTTAAGGTGGGGGGAGCGAGCACAGATACGCAGTATTTT.

This chain connects TRBV6-2 or TRBV6-3 to TRBJ2-3, with D tentatively TRBD2 (6 bases). Between the trimmed V and J ends, which lost 9 bases and 3 bases, there was a span of 25 bases. From germline, CDR1 is MNHEY and CDR2 SVGEGT. The CDR3 spans 17 residues. CDR3 residues: CASKKTGELMRTDTQYF. The CDR3 nucleotides read TGTGCCAGTAAAAAAACGGGAGAGTTAATGAGGACAGATACGCAGTATTTT.

On this clonotype itself: A read error may produce the germline difference seen at one junction end. V and J are TRBV11-2 and TRBJ2-7, with 7 nucleotides matching TRBD2. Germline V gene sequence: CDR1 SGHAT, CDR2 FQNNGV. CDR3 length: 14 amino acids. Here the CDR3 reads CASGLGATSYEQYF. The CDR3 DNA is TGTGCCAGCGGACTAGGGGCGACATCCTACGAACAGTACTTC.

To note about this clonotype: The junction departs from the called germline gene at one end, perhaps through a read error. The chain combines TRBV6-1 with TRBJ2-1, with 9 positions matching TRBD2. Germline CDR1 reads MNHNS; CDR2 reads SASEGT. This CDR3 region has 14 residues. In DNA, the CDR3 is TGTGCCAGCGCCATAGCGGGAGTGGGGAATGAGCAGTTCTTT. Protein sequence: CASAIAGVGNEQFF.

Ten or more counts support this clonotype. This chain connects TRBV12-3 or TRBV12-4 to TRBJ2-3; D is ambiguous. CDR3 length equals 12 residues. V was cut by 5 bases and J by 1 base, with 4 bases left in between. In DNA form, the CDR3 reads TGTGCCAGCAGTCGGGGCACAGATACGCAGTATTTT. Encoded protein: CASSRGTDTQYF.

Notes on this clonotype: A much larger clone lies a single base off, so this may be a read error. This chain connects TRBV6-2 or TRBV6-3 to TRBJ1-6; the D gene is possibly TRBD1 (6 bases). CDR1 MNHEY and CDR2 SVGEGT come from the germline V gene. CDR3 length: 16 residues. With 9 bases removed from V and 8 bases from J, the gap between germline ends came to 23 bases. This chain's CDR3 is CARTNDRVPGDSPLHF. The CDR3 coding sequence is TGTGCCAGAACCAATGATAGAGTCCCAGGGGATTCACCCCTCCACTTT.

With regard to this clonotype: The junction shows a germline mismatch at one end, possibly a read error. This sequence joins TRBV11-1 and TRBJ2-1; D gene unclear. CDR3 length: 15 residues. CDR1 is SGHAT, CDR2 FQDESV, per germline (reference sequence). CDR3 amino acids: CTSSSSASAYNEQFF. As DNA, the CDR3 is TGTACCAGCAGCTCGAGCGCGAGTGCCTACAATGAGCAGTTCTTC.

Concerning this clonotype itself: One end of the junction varies from germline; a read error may be responsible. The chain carries TRBV29-1 and TRBJ2-3, with 8 nucleotides matching TRBD2. The CDR3 has 14 residues. The germline gives CDR1 SQVTM, CDR2 ANQGSEA. The CDR3 here is CSVDYGRARDTHYF. The CDR3 nucleotides read TGCAGCGTTGATTACGGGAGGGCCAGAGATACGCACTATTTT.

V is TRBV11-2 and J is TRBJ2-4; no clear D. The germline V gene encodes CDR1 SGHAT and CDR2 FQNNGV. Trimming cost V 4 bases and J 2 bases, with 12 bases left between them. CDR3 length equals 15 residues. CDR3 sequence reads: CASSSNPLSKNIQYF. CDR3 in DNA: TGTGCCAGCAGCTCCAACCCGCTATCCAAAAACATTCAGTACTTC.

On this clonotype itself: A much larger clone differs from this one at a single base, so this may be a read error. The gene calls are TRBV4-1 and TRBJ2-5; unclear D gene. Germline V gene lookup returns CDR1 MGHRA and CDR2 YSYEKL. This CDR3 is 13 amino acids long. Here the CDR3 reads CANSQDLWETQYF. Here the CDR3 DNA reads TGCGCCAACAGCCAAGATCTTTGGGAGACCCAGTACTTC.

There are a few counts of this clonotype. The chain employs TRBV5-1 and TRBJ2-5, with D uncertain. Trimming removed 0 bases from V and 2 bases from J, with 8 bases in between. CDR1 and CDR2 from the germline V gene are SGHRS and YFSETQ. The CDR3 length is 14 residues. The chain's CDR3 is CASSLGGVQETQYF. CDR3 nucleotide sequence: TGCGCCAGCAGCTTGGGTGGGGTTCAAGAGACCCAGTACTTC.

For this clonotype: One end of the junction varies from germline; a read error may be responsible. CDR3 coding DNA: TGTGCCAGCAGCCGTGTGGCGGGAGTCCACGAACAGTACTTC. Translation: CASSRVAGVHEQYF. The chain is built from TRBV11-2 and TRBJ2-7, with 7 bases aligning to TRBD2. Per the germline V gene, CDR1 is SGHAT and CDR2 is FQNNGV. This CDR3 has 14 amino acids.

The chain combines TRBV29-1 with TRBJ2-6; D possibly corresponds to TRBD2 (5 bases). Per the germline V gene, CDR1 is SQVTM and CDR2 is ANQGSEA. The CDR3 has 16 residues. The ends were cut back, 5 bases at V and 8 bases at J, with 22 bases in the middle. The CDR3 region is CSVNKRANSGTNVLTF. CDR3 bases: TGCAGCGTTAACAAAAGAGCGAATTCCGGGACCAACGTCCTGACTTTC.

The V gene is TRBV4-1, the J gene TRBJ2-7; 9 bases are shared with TRBD2. CDR1 is MGHRA, CDR2 YSYEKL, per germline. J lost 5 bases, V lost 1 base, and 3 bases had no gene match. This CDR3 contains 14 residues. The DNA of the CDR3 is TGCGCCAGCAGCCAAGCGGTAGCGGGAGACGAGCAGTACTTC. The encoded protein is CASSQAVAGDEQYF.

The rearrangement joins TRBV4-1 to TRBJ2-3; no definite D call. Trimming removed 2 bases at V and 7 bases at J, with 16 bases between. This CDR3 is built from 15 residues. Germline V gene sequence: CDR1 MGHRA, CDR2 YSYEKL. The CDR3 DNA reads as TGCGCCAGCAGCCAACCCGGGTCTACTGCATATACGCAGTATTTT. This translates into CASSQPGSTAYTQYF.

A few counts support this clonotype. Just one base apart from a much larger clone, this may be a read error. The chain links TRBV29-1 to TRBJ2-2, with 7 bases matching TRBD1. This CDR3 has 13 amino acids. Germline loops: CDR1 SQVTM, CDR2 ANQGSEA. CDR3 protein: CSGRQGDTVELFF. CDR3 sequence (DNA): TGCAGCGGTCGACAGGGAGACACCGTGGAGCTGTTTTTT.

In this sample, this clonotype turned up a few times. A read error may explain this, as a much larger clone is one base away. This chain joins TRBV6-5 and TRBJ2-2, with D perhaps matching TRBD1 (6 bases). Germline-derived CDR1 and CDR2 are MNHEY and SVGAGI. There are 15 residues in the CDR3. The V gene lost 8 bases and the J gene lost 0 bases, with 13 bases spanning the gap. CDR3 in amino acids: CASGPGTTNTGELFF. The CDR3, as DNA: TGTGCCAGCGGTCCCGGGACAACGAACACCGGGGAGCTGTTTTTT.

In its sample, this clonotype was seen once. The CDR3 does not end in the conserved phenylalanine or tryptophan, so this is likely a read error. The V and J genes are TRBV11-2 and TRBJ1-2, with 9 bases fitting TRBD1. The CDR3 loop spans 13 amino acids. J gave up 3 bases and V 6 bases, and 2 bases lay outside the gene matches. The germline V gene has CDR1 SGHAT and CDR2 FQNNGV. CDR3 coding DNA: TGTGCCAGCAGGTGGACAGGGGACTATGGCTACACCTCC. This translates into CASRWTGDYGYTS.

Notes on this clonotype: A much larger clone differs by one base, so this may be a read error. The genes are TRBV6-5 and TRBJ1-1, with TRBD1 as a possible D gene (6 bases). Germline assignment: CDR1 MNHEY and CDR2 SVGAGI. V lost 7 bases and J lost 6, with 18 bases in between. This CDR3 spans 14 amino acids. The DNA of the CDR3 is TGTGCCAGCACCCCGGACAGCGATCATCCTGAAGCTTTCTTT. Its translation is CASTPDSDHPEAFF.

In the case of this clonotype: A much more abundant neighbour one base away suggests this may be a read error. The chain combines TRBV6-1 with TRBJ1-1, with D unresolved. The CDR3 loop spans 14 amino acids. Germline V gives CDR1 MNHNS, CDR2 SASEGT. Trimming stripped 4 bases from V and 4 bases from J, with 13 bases between. CDR3 in DNA: TGTGCCAGCAGTGCGGGCACTCGGCTCACTGAAGCTTTCTTT. It translates to CASSAGTRLTEAFF.

This CDR3 is CASSFNRDSGAFF. DNA of the CDR3: TGTGCCAGCAGCTTCAACAGGGACAGTGGAGCTTTCTTT. V gene TRBV11-2 combines with J gene TRBJ1-1; TRBD1 matches at 7 bases. This CDR3 is built from 13 residues. V trimming: 3 bases; J trimming: 10 bases; junction bases outside the gene matches: 8. Germline V gives CDR1 SGHAT, CDR2 FQNNGV.

Turning to this clonotype: This may stem from a read error, because a much larger clone lies one nucleotide away. The chain uses TRBV11-2 and TRBJ2-7; D might be TRBD1 or TRBD2, each matching 5 bases. This CDR3 contains 16 residues. V lost 2 bases and J 7 bases, leaving 21 bases between the germline ends. Germline-derived CDR1 and CDR2 are SGHAT and FQNNGV. In nucleotides, the CDR3 is TGTGCCAGCAGCTTAAACGGGCGGGCTGGGACGCGGGAGCAGTACTTC. It specifies CASSLNGRAGTREQYF.

A note on this clonotype: A much larger clone lies a single base off, so this may be a read error. The genes are TRBV7-8 and TRBJ2-3; 10 bases align to TRBD1. This CDR3 comprises 15 residues. CDR1 is SGHVS, CDR2 FQNEAQ, per germline. The CDR3 region is CANSSRTGGTDTQYF. The CDR3 bases are TGTGCCAACAGCTCGAGGACAGGGGGAACAGATACGCAGTATTTT.

About this clonotype itself: The junction and the germline gene differ at one end; a read error may be behind it. The V and J genes are TRBV11-3 and TRBJ1-5; D uncertain. The CDR3 contains 17 residues. In germline, CDR1 is SGHNT, CDR2 YENEEA. CDR3 coding DNA: TGTGCCGGCAGCGAAACGACACCTCGGAGGAGAAATAGGTTCCAGCATTTT. Encoded protein: CAGSETTPRRRNRFQHF.

This clonotype has a handful of counts. V gene TRBV12-3 or TRBV12-4 combines with J gene TRBJ1-2; 7 bases match TRBD1. Trimming at V came to 1 base and at J to 0 bases, leaving 5 bases not matched to a gene. CDR3 length equals 16 residues. CDR3 nucleotides: TGTGCCAGCAGTTTAGTCGGGACAGTTACTAACTATGGCTACACCTTC. Protein product: CASSLVGTVTNYGYTF.

About this clonotype itself: This sequence may be a read error, since a much larger clone differs from it by one base. The chain joins TRBV10-1 to TRBJ2-1; D is unresolved. Germline V gene lookup returns CDR1 WNHNN and CDR2 SYGVQD (reference sequence). This CDR3 spans 13 amino acids. CDR3 protein: CGSSESAAVEQFF. CDR3 sequence (DNA): TGCGGCAGCAGTGAGTCGGCTGCCGTCGAGCAGTTCTTC.

This chain joins TRBV6-6 and TRBJ1-5, with 7 bases that match TRBD1. The CDR3 is 17 amino acids. Germline CDR1 reads MNHNY; CDR2 reads SVGAGI (reference sequence). Germline trimming cut 4 bases from V and 4 bases from J; bases unmatched to any gene: 13. Here the CDR3 DNA reads TGTGCCAGCAGTTTGCGGACAGGAGATTATATTAATCAGCCCCAGCATTTT. Residues: CASSLRTGDYINQPQHF.

This clonotype was seen a handful of times. This chain connects TRBV30 to TRBJ2-5, with a weak D call TRBD2 (7 bases). V gave up 4 bases and J gave up 5 bases, with 17 bases separating them. This CDR3 spans 14 amino acids. CDR1 and CDR2 (germline): GTSNPN, SVGIG (reference sequence). The CDR3 sequence: CAWNEGGGGETQYF. CDR3 coding DNA: TGTGCCTGGAATGAGGGGGGGGGAGGCGAGACCCAGTACTTC.